These T cell receptor beta chains were read from a single sample in a study of T cells after yellow fever vaccination. Each CDR3 protein is one row after TCRdb ran MiXCR on the 5' RACE reads. This sample has a few hundred thousand distinct CDR3 sequences, with about 9.5% found just once. Material: PBMCs, obtained on the day of the first yellow fever vaccination. These receptors came from a man aged 18 to 35 who received the YFV17D yellow fever vaccine. The CDR3 runs from the conserved cysteine through the conserved F or W. The D gene is left open where the match is weak. Clone size appears in some rows only: once, few, many, or a class for an expanded clone.

CDR3: CASSLWGRDTGELFF; DNA: TGTGCCAGCAGCTTATGGGGGAGGGACACCGGGGAGCTGTTTTTT; J: TRBJ2-2; V: TRBV7-2; size: many; D: TRBD2
CDR3: CASSLARGGSGELFF; DNA: TGTGCCAGCAGCCTCGCCCGCGGGGGATCCGGGGAGCTGTTTTTT; J: TRBJ2-2; V: TRBV7-9; size: .; D: TRBD2
CDR3: CASVRAMRNEQFF; DNA: TGTGCCAGCGTGAGGGCCATGCGAAATGAGCAGTTCTTC; J: TRBJ2-1; V: TRBV12-3/TRBV12-4; size: .; D: .
CDR3: CASSPLQGSGHSGELFF; DNA: TGCGCCAGCAGCCCCTTACAGGGTAGCGGGCACTCCGGGGAGCTGTTTTTT; J: TRBJ2-2; V: TRBV5-1; size: many; D: .
CDR3: CASSLGHRISTNEKLFF; DNA: TGTGCCAGCAGCTTAGGTCACAGAATTTCAACTAATGAAAAACTGTTTTTT; J: TRBJ1-4; V: TRBV7-9; size: few; D: .
CDR3: CAWIFPPGTTAGEAFF; DNA: TGTGCCTGGATCTTCCCCCCCGGGACAACCGCGGGTGAAGCTTTCTTT; J: TRBJ1-1; V: TRBV30; size: few; D: .
CDR3: CACSPGQGYGDTGELFF; DNA: TGCGCCTGCAGCCCGGGACAGGGTTACGGAGACACCGGGGAGCTGTTTTTT; J: TRBJ2-2; V: TRBV5-1; size: .; D: TRBD1
CDR3: CASRVRDRGVGELFF; DNA: TGTGCCAGCAGGGTCCGGGACAGGGGAGTAGGGGAGCTGTTTTTT; J: TRBJ2-2; V: TRBV5-5; size: many; D: TRBD1
CDR3: CASSLGYLNTEAFF; DNA: TGTGCCAGCAGTTTAGGGTACCTGAACACTGAAGCTTTCTTT; J: TRBJ1-1; V: TRBV12-3/TRBV12-4; size: few; D: .
CDR3: CASSLLTAGQAGNTIYF; DNA: TGTGCCAGCAGCTTACTTACAGCGGGACAAGCCGGAAACACCATATATTTT; J: TRBJ1-3; V: TRBV7-9; size: .; D: .
CDR3: CASSVTGRPIYTGELFF; DNA: TGTGCCAGCAGCGTAACCGGACGACCGATATACACCGGGGAGCTGTTTTTT; J: TRBJ2-2; V: TRBV9; size: .; D: .
CDR3: CASSYGAGGRGSNEKLFF; DNA: TGTGCCAGCAGTTACGGCGCGGGGGGACGGGGTTCGAATGAAAAACTGTTTTTT; J: TRBJ1-4; V: TRBV6-5; size: .; D: .
CDR3: CASSLRDRGLLNEQFF; DNA: TGCGCCAGCAGCTTGCGGGACAGGGGGCTTCTCAATGAGCAGTTCTTC; J: TRBJ2-1; V: TRBV5-1; size: few; D: TRBD1
CDR3: CAWSGRGKNIQYF; DNA: TGTGCCTGGAGCGGGCGTGGCAAAAACATTCAGTACTTC; J: TRBJ2-4; V: TRBV30; size: .; D: .
CDR3: CATSREGSRRDGDSPLHF; DNA: TGTGCCACCAGCAGAGAGGGCAGTCGGAGGGACGGGGACTCACCCCTCCACTTT; J: TRBJ1-6; V: TRBV15; size: .; D: .
CDR3: CASSQEGYSYNEQFF; DNA: TGTGCCAGCAGCCAAGAAGGCTACTCCTACAATGAGCAGTTCTTC; J: TRBJ2-1; V: TRBV4-2; size: .; D: .
CDR3: CASSQTHTGELFF; DNA: TGCGCCAGCAGCCAGACTCACACCGGGGAGCTGTTTTTT; J: TRBJ2-2; V: TRBV4-1; size: few; D: .
CDR3: CSVVSPEGGYNNEQFF; DNA: TGCAGCGTTGTGTCGCCGGAGGGAGGGTACAACAATGAGCAGTTCTTC; J: TRBJ2-1; V: TRBV29-1; size: few; D: TRBD2
CDR3: CASSLVSPFFGF; DNA: TGTGCCAGCAGCCTCGTGTCCCCGTTCTTCGGCTTC; J: TRBJ2-1; V: TRBV7-9; size: .; D: .
CDR3: CATRPDRGMSETQYF; DNA: TGTGCCACCAGGCCTGACAGGGGGATGTCGGAGACCCAGTACTTC; J: TRBJ2-5; V: TRBV15; size: .; D: TRBD1
CDR3: CASRVSDSNQPQHF; DNA: TGTGCCAGCAGGGTGTCAGATAGCAATCAGCCCCAGCATTTT; J: TRBJ1-5; V: TRBV12-3/TRBV12-4; size: .; D: .
CDR3: CASSLARVPGNTQYF; DNA: TGTGCCAGCAGCTTAGCGCGAGTCCCGGGAAACACGCAGTATTTT; J: TRBJ2-3; V: TRBV7-2; size: few; D: .
CDR3: CASSLNRDRDSPLHF; DNA: TGTGCCAGCAGCTTAAACCGGGACCGGGATTCACCCCTCCACTTT; J: TRBJ1-6; V: TRBV7-2; size: few; D: .
CDR3: CASSIDRGQKTGELFF; DNA: TGTGCCAGTAGTATAGACAGGGGGCAAAAGACCGGGGAGCTGTTTTTT; J: TRBJ2-2; V: TRBV19; size: few; D: TRBD1
CDR3: CAISELLNTEAFF; DNA: TGTGCCATCAGTGAGTTACTGAACACTGAAGCTTTCTTT; J: TRBJ1-1; V: TRBV10-3; size: .; D: .
CDR3: CASSQAGGVGQPQHF; DNA: TGTGCCAGCAGCCAGGCCGGAGGAGTAGGTCAGCCCCAGCATTTT; J: TRBJ1-5; V: TRBV4-2; size: .; D: .
CDR3: CASTGEDEKLFF; DNA: TGTGCCAGCACCGGGGAGGATGAAAAACTGTTTTTT; J: TRBJ1-4; V: TRBV2; size: few; D: .
CDR3: CASSMDGYQPQHF; DNA: TGTGCCAGTAGTATGGATGGGTATCAGCCCCAGCATTTT; J: TRBJ1-5; V: TRBV19; size: .; D: .
CDR3: CASSLGPGTINPEANTGELFF; DNA: TGTGCCAGCAGCTTAGGTCCAGGGACCATTAATCCCGAGGCGAACACCGGGGAGCTGTTTTTT; J: TRBJ2-2; V: TRBV11-2; size: .; D: .
CDR3: CAIGGEWAYNEQFF; DNA: TGTGCCATTGGGGGGGAATGGGCCTACAATGAGCAGTTCTTC; J: TRBJ2-1; V: TRBV10-3; size: few; D: TRBD2
CDR3: CAAHPGQGQETQYF; DNA: TGTGCCGCGCACCCGGGCCAGGGACAAGAGACCCAGTACTTC; J: TRBJ2-5; V: TRBV30; size: few; D: .
CDR3: CASSLTQRYEQYF; DNA: TGCGCCAGCAGCCTAACGCAGCGCTACGAGCAGTACTTC; J: TRBJ2-7; V: TRBV5-1; size: many; D: .
CDR3: CASSWGWGTEAFF; DNA: TGCGCCAGCAGCTGGGGCTGGGGGACTGAAGCTTTCTTT; J: TRBJ1-1; V: TRBV5-1; size: many; D: .
CDR3: CASSSRGTETQYF; DNA: TGTGCCAGCAGCTCGCGAGGGACGGAGACCCAGTACTTC; J: TRBJ2-5; V: TRBV7-2; size: many; D: .
CDR3: CASSLYPNEGANTEAFF; DNA: TGCGCCAGCAGCTTGTACCCCAATGAGGGGGCAAACACTGAAGCTTTCTTT; J: TRBJ1-1; V: TRBV5-1; size: .; D: TRBD1
CDR3: CASSLGASGQETQYF; DNA: TGTGCCAGCAGCTTAGGGGCTAGCGGACAAGAGACCCAGTACTTC; J: TRBJ2-5; V: TRBV7-2; size: .; D: TRBD2
CDR3: CASRRQGGNEKLFF; DNA: TGTGCCAGCAGGAGACAGGGGGGGAATGAAAAACTGTTTTTT; J: TRBJ1-4; V: TRBV6-1; size: few; D: TRBD1
CDR3: CASSGQDRGGIQYF; DNA: TGTGCCAGCAGCGGGCAAGACAGGGGCGGCATTCAGTACTTC; J: TRBJ2-4; V: TRBV9; size: .; D: TRBD1
CDR3: CASSPWTGEGNTEAFF; DNA: TGTGCCAGCAGTCCTTGGACAGGGGAGGGGAACACTGAAGCTTTCTTT; J: TRBJ1-1; V: TRBV6-1; size: few; D: TRBD1
CDR3: CASSPAGVSLYGYTF; DNA: TGTGCCAGTAGTCCCGCCGGCGTTTCCCTCTATGGCTACACCTTC; J: TRBJ1-2; V: TRBV19; size: few; D: .
CDR3: CASSPRRDDQPQHF; DNA: TGTGCCAGCTCCCCGCGGCGGGATGATCAGCCCCAGCATTTT; J: TRBJ1-5; V: TRBV18; size: few; D: .
CDR3: CASSPDSTGELFF; DNA: TGTGCCAGCAGCCCCGATTCCACCGGGGAGCTGTTTTTT; J: TRBJ2-2; V: TRBV11-3; size: many; D: .
CDR3: CASSLADRGSTGANVLTF; DNA: TGCGCCAGCAGCTTAGCGGACAGGGGTTCTACCGGGGCCAACGTCCTGACTTTC; J: TRBJ2-6; V: TRBV5-1; size: .; D: TRBD1
CDR3: CSARHVWETQYF; DNA: TGCAGTGCTAGACACGTCTGGGAGACCCAGTACTTC; J: TRBJ2-5; V: TRBV20-1; size: few; D: .
CDR3: CATSRDVGSDNQPQHF; DNA: TGTGCCACCAGCAGAGATGTGGGGTCAGACAATCAGCCCCAGCATTTT; J: TRBJ1-5; V: TRBV15; size: .; D: .
CDR3: CATSGGDTDTQYF; DNA: TGTGCCACCAGCGGGGGGGACACAGATACGCAGTATTTT; J: TRBJ2-3; V: TRBV15; size: few; D: TRBD2
CDR3: CASSHTDGGAGETQYF; DNA: TGTGCCAGCAGCCACACTGACGGGGGGGCCGGTGAGACCCAGTACTTC; J: TRBJ2-5; V: TRBV4-2; size: .; D: TRBD2
CDR3: CAISEPNDRANYEQYF; DNA: TGTGCCATCAGTGAGCCCAACGACAGGGCGAACTACGAGCAGTACTTC; J: TRBJ2-7; V: TRBV10-3; size: many; D: TRBD1